The subject of this entry is one TCR beta chain. This entry belongs to a study of blood T cell repertoires in COVID-19. Study details: Both acute and convalescent COVID-19 samples were obtained from the United States, Italy and Spain. PBMCs, B-cell-depleted T cells, or T cells were the source of the cDNA or gDNA that made up the material.

Repertoires were generated with immunoSEQ multiplex PCR, while TCRdb's copy carries only in-frame clones and drops some. The sample lists about 170,000 clones, around 86% seen once, with roughly 0.57% in the top ten. The V gene's germline CDR1 is MDHEN and CDR2 SYDVKM. V lost 5 bases, J lost 2 bases, and 8 bases stayed unmatched. CDR3 length: 15 residues. The source material was peripheral blood. This chain links TRBV28 with TRBJ1-1; 7 nucleotides agree with TRBD1. The clonotype was recovered from a man aged 55 to 69 with COVID-19, enrolled during active disease. The CDR3 reads CASSGPGQSNTEAFF. For the CDR3, the DNA is TGTGCCAGCAGTGGACCGGGACAGAGCAACACTGAAGCTTTCTTT.